Following are 23 T cell receptor beta chains from one sample sequenced in a study of blood T cell repertoires in COVID-19. Here immunoSEQ multiplex PCR was the method, and the copy in TCRdb shows in-frame clones only, minus some. This sample has 95,000 to 100,000 clones, with over 80% found just once. Material: peripheral blood. These receptors were collected from a man aged 50 or older with active COVID-19.

V usage is TRBV5-1 and J usage is TRBJ2-7; 8 bases fit TRBD1. The CDR3 is made up of 17 amino acids. V lost 4 bases, J lost 8 bases, and 20 bases stayed unmatched. CDR1 and CDR2 from the germline V gene are SGHRS and YFSETQ. The DNA for the CDR3 is TGCGCCAGCAGCACCGGGACAGGCCTATCTCCGCTTACGAAGCAGTACTTC. This translates into CASSTGTGLSPLTKQYF.

The J gene is TRBJ2-1, the V gene TRBV13, with D possibly being TRBD2 (5 bases). Germline V gene data show CDR1 as PRHDT and CDR2 as FYEKMQ (reference sequence). The CDR3 loop spans 15 amino acids. V was pared by 5 bases and J by 5 bases, with 16 bases between. CDR3 in amino acids: CASSTLVLPHNEQFF. The CDR3 DNA sequence: TGTGCCAGCAGCACACTAGTTCTCCCCCACAATGAGCAGTTCTTC.

This clone was detected once. The chain recombines TRBV2 with TRBJ2-7; 12 bases are shared with TRBD2. V lost 11 bases, J lost 7 bases, and 18 bases stayed unmatched. Germline CDR1 SNHLY, CDR2 FYNNEI. This CDR3 spans 16 amino acids. CDR3 nucleotide sequence: TGTGCCTCCAATGCTGCCCGACTAGCGGGAGTGCGGGAGCAGTACTTC. Translation gives CASNAARLAGVREQYF. The full variable domain, rest sourced from reference TRBV2 and TRBJ2-7, is EPEVTQTPSHQVTQMGQEVILRCVPISNHLYFYWYRQILGQKVEFLVSFYNNEISEKSEIFDDQFSVERPDGSNFTLKIRSTKLEDSAMYFCASNAARLAGVREQYFGPGTRLTVT.

In this sample, this clone turned up a few times. The chain has TRBV5-1 and TRBJ2-7; TRBD1 might be the D (5 bases). The CDR3 spans 13 residues. The germline CDR1 and CDR2 sequences are SGHRS and YFSETQ. Deletions cut 0 bases from V and 3 bases from J, with 7 bases between. CDR3 bases: TGCGCCAGCAGCTTGGTTCAGGGCTACGAGCAGTACTTC. It encodes CASSLVQGYEQYF.

The chain employs TRBV12-3 or TRBV12-4 and TRBJ1-1; D gene unclear. V was cut by 7 bases and J by 9 bases, with 15 bases left in between. This CDR3 is 12 amino acids long. The CDR3 spells CASNSHEPKAFF. The DNA of the CDR3 is TGTGCCAGCAACTCCCACGAGCCCAAAGCTTTCTTT.

The chain combines TRBV6-5 with TRBJ2-1; perhaps TRBD1 as D (6 bases). The CDR3 runs to 15 residues. Looked up from germline, CDR1 is MNHEY and CDR2 is SVGAGI. Deletions cut 7 bases from V and 9 bases from J, with 22 bases between. CDR3 nucleotide sequence: TGTGCCAGCACTTTTTTCTACAGGGACCATGGTGAGCAGTTCTTC. Translating it yields CASTFFYRDHGEQFF.

The chain joins TRBV6-1 to TRBJ1-2; the D gene is possibly TRBD1 (6 bases). CDR1 and CDR2 from the germline V gene are MNHNS and SASEGT. Trimming pared 1 base from V and 4 bases from J, leaving 16 bases between. This CDR3 contains 16 residues. CDR3 nucleotides: TGTGCCAGCAGTGAAGTTGGATCCCGAGGGGGCTATGGCTACACCTTC. Its translation is CASSEVGSRGGYGYTF.

The chain links TRBV19 to TRBJ1-5, with 7 bases fitting TRBD1. Germline V gene lookup returns CDR1 LNHDA and CDR2 SQIVND (reference sequence). Germline trimming cut 0 bases from V and 3 bases from J; bases unmatched to any gene: 8. This CDR3 comprises 17 residues. CDR3 nucleotide sequence: TGTGCCAGTAGTATAGAGGGGGGACAGACTTTCAATCAGCCCCAGCATTTT. Translation gives CASSIEGGQTFNQPQHF.

In its sample, this clone was seen once. This chain uses TRBV30 with TRBJ2-7; D is ambiguous. Trimming cost V 2 bases and J 2 bases, with 10 bases left between them. Germline CDR1 reads GTSNPN; CDR2 reads SVGIG (reference sequence). This CDR3 contains 13 residues. The CDR3, as DNA: TGTGCCTGGAGTCGCCGGAGCCCCTACGAGCAGTACTTC. Translated: CAWSRRSPYEQYF.

This clone occurred a few times. The genes are TRBV7-9 and TRBJ1-2; D is uncertain. V gave up 5 bases and J gave up 0 bases, with 10 bases separating them. Per the germline V gene, CDR1 is SEHNR and CDR2 is FQNEAQ (reference sequence). CDR3 length equals 14 residues. CDR3 sequence: CASSLGRTNYGYTF. In DNA form, the CDR3 reads TGTGCCAGCAGCCTCGGTAGAACTAACTATGGCTACACCTTC.

The V gene is TRBV3-1 (or the pseudogene TRBV3-2), the J gene TRBJ1-1; 8 nucleotides agree with TRBD1. This CDR3 comprises 13 residues. CDR1 is LGHDT and CDR2 is YNNKEL in the germline V gene (reference sequence). The trim removed 8 bases at V and 2 bases at J, leaving 4 bases unmatched. The CDR3 loop reads CASSDRGNTEAFF. The CDR3 region has the DNA TGTGCCAGCTCCGACAGGGGCAACACTGAAGCTTTCTTT.

The V call is TRBV6-1, the J call TRBJ1-1; 7 nucleotides agree with TRBD1. Germline lookup yields CDR1 MNHNS and CDR2 SASEGT. CDR3 length: 15 amino acids. The V gene end was trimmed by 0 bases and the J gene end by 5 bases; junction bases not matched to a gene: 6. For the CDR3, the DNA is TGTGCCAGCAGTGAAGCGAACAGGGGTAAGACTGAAGCTTTCTTT. Protein product: CASSEANRGKTEAFF.

The chain has TRBV19 and TRBJ1-2, with TRBD1 identical over 9 bases. Germline V lookup: CDR1 LNHDA, CDR2 SQIVND (reference sequence). J gave up 6 bases and V 5 bases, and 10 bases lay outside the gene matches. This CDR3 region has 15 residues. Here the CDR3 DNA reads TGTGCCAGTAGTCCTACCGACAGGGGGAGAGATGGCTACACCTTC. As protein: CASSPTDRGRDGYTF.

With regard to this clone: The sample holds other DNA sequences that translate to the same CDR3. This chain's CDR3 is CASSLANEQFF. The CDR3 nucleotides read TGTGCCAGCAGCTTAGCGAATGAGCAGTTCTTC. V gene TRBV11-2 combines with J gene TRBJ2-1, with D unclear. The V and J ends lost 1 base and 7 bases respectively, with 2 bases between them. The length of the CDR3 is 11 residues. Germline V CDR1 and CDR2: SGHAT, FQNNGV.

This chain joins TRBV28 and TRBJ1-2, with D perhaps TRBD1 (5 bases). Trimming took off 3 bases at V and 5 bases at J, with 19 bases between the two ends. CDR3 length: 16 residues. Germline CDR1 is MDHEN and CDR2 is SYDVKM. The CDR3 region is CASSFPKGPGWYGYTF. CDR3 nucleotide sequence: TGTGCCAGCAGTTTCCCAAAGGGCCCAGGGTGGTATGGCTACACCTTC.

The gene calls are TRBV28 and TRBJ1-1, with 8 bases lining up with TRBD1. The trim removed 2 bases at V and 3 bases at J, leaving 8 bases unmatched. Germline loops: CDR1 MDHEN, CDR2 SYDVKM. This CDR3 is built from 16 residues. The CDR3 region is CASSLPDRATYTEAFF. The CDR3 DNA sequence: TGTGCCAGCAGTTTACCGGACAGGGCTACGTACACTGAAGCTTTCTTT.

V gene TRBV7-9 combines with J gene TRBJ1-2; D is unclear. Germline V lookup: CDR1 SEHNR, CDR2 FQNEAQ (reference sequence). The V and J ends lost 5 bases and 4 bases respectively, with 14 bases between them. The CDR3 loop spans 14 amino acids. The CDR3 DNA sequence: TGTGCCAGCAGCGTTCTGCGGCCGTTCTATGGCTACACCTTC. It yields the protein CASSVLRPFYGYTF.

The chain links TRBV18 to TRBJ2-1; 13 bases align to TRBD2. V was clipped by 3 bases and J by 7 bases; unmatched bases: 9. Germline values: CDR1 KGHSH, CDR2 LQKENI. The CDR3 contains 17 residues. The CDR3 DNA reads as TGTGCCAGCTCACCGACTAGCGGGGGGACTATGAGGAATGAGCAGTTCTTC. Protein: CASSPTSGGTMRNEQFF.

This chain links TRBV30 with TRBJ1-4; the D is unclear. V was clipped by 3 bases and J by 10 bases, with 9 bases between them. Germline CDR1 is GTSNPN and CDR2 is SVGIG (reference sequence). The CDR3 contains 11 residues. CDR3 nucleotides: TGTGCCTGGAGATTCAGCGGAAAACTGTTTTTT. Its protein is CAWRFSGKLFF.

The V call is TRBV5-4, the J call TRBJ2-3; D might be TRBD1 (5 bases). The germline V and J ends were trimmed by 3 bases and 3 bases, with 11 bases remaining between them. Germline V lookup: CDR1 SGHNT, CDR2 YYREEE (reference sequence). This CDR3 comprises 14 residues. The CDR3 DNA reads as TGTGCCAGCAGCTCCCTGCAGGGAACAGATACGCAGTATTTT. Protein sequence: CASSSLQGTDTQYF.

This CDR3 reads CASSYGATILHTEAFF. The CDR3 nucleotides read TGTGCCAGCAGTTACGGGGCGACGATATTACACACTGAAGCTTTCTTT. The chain is built from TRBV6-5 and TRBJ1-1, with D maybe TRBD1 (5 bases). The V gene lost 2 bases and the J gene lost 3 bases, with 16 bases spanning the gap. The CDR3 has 16 residues. CDR1 is MNHEY and CDR2 is SVGAGI in the germline V gene.

The J gene is TRBJ2-7, the V gene TRBV5-6; no clear D. This CDR3 comprises 13 residues. Trimming took 4 bases from V and 6 from J, leaving 14 bases between them. Germline values: CDR1 SGHDT, CDR2 YYEEEE. For the CDR3, the DNA is TGTGCCAGCAGCGCCCTAGATTTCTTCGAGCAGTACTTC. Protein: CASSALDFFEQYF.

The chain couples TRBV28 to TRBJ2-7; D perhaps matches TRBD2 (6 bases). The CDR3 runs 14 residues. The ends were cut back, 5 bases at V and 6 bases at J, with 17 bases in the middle. CDR1 and CDR2 from the germline V gene are MDHEN and SYDVKM. The CDR3 sequence is CASSPVDGGSEQYF. DNA for the CDR3: TGTGCCAGCAGTCCTGTGGATGGGGGGTCCGAGCAGTACTTC. The complete variable domain, with remaining parts taken from reference TRBV28 and TRBJ2-7, reads DVKVTQSSRYLVKRTGEKVFLECVQDMDHENMFWYRQDPGLGLRLIYFSYDVKMKEKGDIPEGYSVSREKKERFSLILESASTNQTSMYLCASSPVDGGSEQYFGPGTRLTVT.